The 26 T cell receptor beta chains below come from one sample, sequenced in a study of blood T cell repertoires in COVID-19. Method: immunoSEQ multiplex PCR; TCRdb's copy keeps in-frame clones and lacks some. The sample comprises around 97,000 clones, about 80% of which are singletons, and 8% to 13% rests with the top ten. Specimen: peripheral blood. All receptors derive from a man aged 65 to 85 with acute or convalescent COVID-19.

This chain connects TRBV11-3 to TRBJ1-1; the D is unclear. Germline CDR1 is SGHNT and CDR2 is YENEEA. The germline V and J ends were trimmed by 5 bases and 2 bases, with 9 bases remaining between them. The CDR3 extends over 13 amino acids. CDR3 loop: CASSKSSNTEAFF. CDR3 coding DNA: TGTGCCAGCAGCAAATCAAGCAACACTGAAGCTTTCTTT.

The DNA for the CDR3 is TGTGCCAGCAGTGCGGGGCAGGGGGCCTTAGCGGAGCAGTTCTTC. Translated: CASSAGQGALAEQFF. The gene calls are TRBV6-4 and TRBJ2-1, with 8 bases lining up with TRBD1. V lost 4 bases and J lost 10; bases outside the gene matches: 12. Per germline, CDR1 MRHNA and CDR2 SNTAGT. The CDR3 runs to 15 residues.

V and J are TRBV30 and TRBJ1-2, with 8 bases aligning to TRBD1. Losses at the gene ends were 7 bases for V and 4 bases for J; bases not matched to a gene: 8. CDR1 and CDR2 (germline): GTSNPN, SVGIG (reference sequence). The CDR3 spans 13 residues. In DNA, the CDR3 is TGTGCCTTTACCGGACAGGGCCTCTATGGCTACACCTTC. Its protein product is CAFTGQGLYGYTF.

The genes are TRBV19 and TRBJ1-1, with D possibly matching TRBD1 (6 bases). Between the trimmed V and J ends, which lost 4 bases and 4 bases, there was a span of 16 bases. The CDR3 extends over 15 amino acids. Per the germline V gene, CDR1 is LNHDA and CDR2 is SQIVND (reference sequence). In DNA, the CDR3 is TGTGCCAGTAGTACCCGGGACAAAGTTTCCACTGAAGCTTTCTTT. Its translation is CASSTRDKVSTEAFF.

The V and J genes are TRBV21-1 and TRBJ2-5; no check of the table's D call, TRBD1, against the DNA was made. TRBV21-1 is recorded as a pseudogene. The CDR3 loop spans 15 amino acids. This CDR3 is CASSKAQAAKETQYF. CDR3 nucleotides: TGTGCCAGCAGCAAAGCGCAGGCTGCGAAAGAGACCCAGTACTTC.

This sequence joins TRBV19 and TRBJ2-7; 8 nucleotides agree with TRBD1. J lost 2 bases, V lost 6 bases, and 12 bases had no gene match. The CDR3 is made up of 16 amino acids. CDR1 and CDR2 (germline): LNHDA, SQIVND (reference sequence). The CDR3 DNA sequence: TGTGCCAGTAGACTACAGGGGGGCCAAAACCCCTACGAGCAGTACTTC. It encodes CASRLQGGQNPYEQYF.

The V call is TRBV30, the J call TRBJ2-7; possibly TRBD2 for D (6 bases). The V gene lost 1 base and the J gene lost 6 bases, with 10 bases spanning the gap. The CDR3 has 12 residues. Germline-derived CDR1 and CDR2 are GTSNPN and SVGIG (reference sequence). The CDR3 spells CAWSGAGGEQYF. The CDR3, as DNA: TGTGCCTGGAGTGGGGCCGGGGGCGAGCAGTACTTC.

This chain joins TRBV6-5 and TRBJ1-2; no reliable D call. Trimming took off 6 bases at V and 2 bases at J, with 10 bases between the two ends. The V gene's germline CDR1 is MNHEY and CDR2 SVGAGI. The CDR3 contains 13 residues. CDR3 sequence: CASRSGVNYGYTF. CDR3 DNA: TGTGCCAGCAGATCCGGAGTGAACTATGGCTACACCTTC.

The rearrangement joins TRBV9 to TRBJ2-1; 16 nucleotides align to TRBD2. CDR3 size: 19 residues. The V gene end was trimmed by 3 bases and the J gene end by 8 bases; junction bases not matched to a gene: 14. CDR1 SGDLS and CDR2 YYNGEE come from the germline V gene. The DNA for the CDR3 is TGTGCCAGCAGCGCCTCCCCGTGGGGGACTAGCGGGAGGGCGGATGAGCAGTTCTTC. This encodes CASSASPWGTSGRADEQFF.

This chain joins TRBV6-1 and TRBJ2-7, with D perhaps matching TRBD1 (6 bases). V gave up 2 bases and J gave up 5 bases, with 13 bases separating them. The germline V gene has CDR1 MNHNS and CDR2 SASEGT. This CDR3 has 14 amino acids. The CDR3 DNA reads as TGTGCCAGCAGTGAATTCAGGGGTGGGGACGAGCAGTACTTC. It codes for CASSEFRGGDEQYF.

The chain combines TRBV2 with TRBJ1-4; TRBD1 matches 7 bases. Germline V lookup: CDR1 SNHLY, CDR2 FYNNEI. Trimming removed 7 bases from V and 4 bases from J; junction bases left unmatched: 9. The CDR3 is 15 amino acids. Here the CDR3 DNA reads TGTGCCAGCAACCCGAGGGGGACAGTTAATGAAAAACTGTTTTTT. Protein product: CASNPRGTVNEKLFF.

The sample holds one count of this clone. The chain carries TRBV2 and TRBJ2-1; possible D gene TRBD1, 6 bases. CDR3 length equals 16 residues. Germline CDR1 and CDR2: SNHLY and FYNNEI. Trimming removed 7 bases at V and 0 bases at J, with 16 bases between. The CDR3 nucleotides read TGTGCCAGCAAAGAGGGGGTCCGTCGCTCCTACAATGAGCAGTTCTTC. It codes for CASKEGVRRSYNEQFF.

The V and J genes are TRBV5-1 and TRBJ1-4, with 9 bases matching TRBD1. Germline CDR1 reads SGHRS; CDR2 reads YFSETQ. The V segment lost 4 bases and the J segment 6 bases; nucleotides outside the gene matches: 1. The CDR3 spans 13 residues. DNA for the CDR3: TGCGCCAGCAGCGGGGACAGGGATGAAAAACTGTTTTTT. Translating it yields CASSGDRDEKLFF.

This clone turned up a few times. The V call is TRBV7-8, the J call TRBJ1-4; D perhaps matches TRBD1 (6 bases). The CDR3 is 15 amino acids. CDR1 is SGHVS and CDR2 is FQNEAQ in the germline V gene. The V end lost 6 bases, the J end lost 8 bases, and 19 bases lay between the germline ends. CDR3 in DNA: TGTGCCAGCAGACCTACAGGGCGTCTCGGGGAAAAACTGTTTTTT. Encoded protein: CASRPTGRLGEKLFF.

This clone has a single count. The chain combines TRBV18 with TRBJ2-3; 8 bases align to TRBD2. This CDR3 has 16 residues. V was clipped by 4 bases and J by 1 base; unmatched bases: 7. Looked up from germline, CDR1 is KGHSH and CDR2 is LQKENI. Here the CDR3 reads CASSLLAETGTDTQYF. The CDR3 DNA reads TGTGCCAGCTCACTACTAGCGGAAACGGGCACAGATACGCAGTATTTT.

The V gene is TRBV2, the J gene TRBJ1-4; tentatively, D is TRBD1 (5 bases). The CDR3 is 14 amino acids. Germline CDR1 reads SNHLY; CDR2 reads FYNNEI. V was clipped by 6 bases and J by 5 bases, with 13 bases between them. CDR3: CASRERDQNEKLFF. The CDR3 nucleotides read TGTGCCAGCAGGGAGCGGGACCAGAATGAAAAACTGTTTTTT.

The rearrangement uses TRBV23-1 and TRBJ1-2; possible D gene TRBD1, 6 bases. TRBV23-1 is annotated as an ORF whose role is uncertain. V was clipped by 6 bases and J by 1 base, with 18 bases between them. The CDR3 contains 16 residues. Here the CDR3 DNA reads TGCGCCAGCAGGCTAGATACAGGGCTAAGTAACTATGGCTACACCTTC. Translating it yields CASRLDTGLSNYGYTF.

The count of this clone is one. The chain links TRBV6-5 to TRBJ2-7, with a possible D match to TRBD1 (5 bases). Germline loops: CDR1 MNHEY, CDR2 SVGAGI. Trimming pared 4 bases from V and 5 bases from J, leaving 18 bases between. The CDR3 loop spans 15 amino acids. This chain's CDR3 is CASSSTPRVWDEQYF. As DNA, the CDR3 is TGTGCCAGCAGTTCCACACCCAGGGTTTGGGACGAGCAGTACTTC.

The rearrangement uses TRBV6-4 and TRBJ1-1, with a possible D match to TRBD1 (5 bases). V was shortened by 3 bases and J by 0 bases, with 14 bases between the two germline ends. Germline values: CDR1 MRHNA, CDR2 SNTAGT. This CDR3 contains 16 residues. CDR3 nucleotides: TGTGCCAGCAGTGATCCGTCGGGCAGGGTGAACACTGAAGCTTTCTTT. Encoded protein: CASSDPSGRVNTEAFF.

This clone has a single count. The chain is built from TRBV5-1 and TRBJ2-3; TRBD1 matches 9 bases. The germline gives CDR1 SGHRS, CDR2 YFSETQ. V lost 3 bases and J lost 1; bases outside the gene matches: 3. The CDR3 length is 15 residues. The CDR3: CASSSGQGRTDTQYF. In nucleotides, the CDR3 is TGCGCCAGCAGCTCAGGACAGGGGCGCACAGATACGCAGTATTTT.

The chain uses TRBV7-9 and TRBJ2-3; 13 bases are a match to TRBD2. The J segment lost 1 base and the V segment lost 5 bases, leaving 6 bases of the junction unmatched. Germline CDR1 is SEHNR and CDR2 is FQNEAQ (reference sequence). This CDR3 contains 17 residues. The CDR3 reads CASSPGTSGARTDTQYF. For the CDR3, the DNA is TGTGCCAGCAGCCCCGGGACTAGCGGGGCCCGCACAGATACGCAGTATTTT.

V and J are TRBV3-1 (or the pseudogene TRBV3-2) and TRBJ2-5; TRBD2 agrees at 7 bases. In germline, CDR1 is LGHDT, CDR2 YNNKEL (reference sequence). The CDR3 has 17 residues. After removal of 4 bases from V and 1 base from J, the junction contained 12 bases not matched to a gene. For the CDR3, the DNA is TGTGCCAGCAGCCCTACCCGGGCTAGCGGCTCCCAAGAGACCCAGTACTTC. Translating gives CASSPTRASGSQETQYF.

The chain links TRBV11-3 to TRBJ2-3, with TRBD2 matching 7 bases. This CDR3 comprises 16 residues. Germline loops: CDR1 SGHNT, CDR2 YENEEA. V dropped 1 base and J dropped 2; count of bases not matched to a gene: 6. CDR3 nucleotides: TGTGCCAGCAGCTTAGGAACGGCGGGAGACACAGATACGCAGTATTTT. Translated: CASSLGTAGDTDTQYF.

V usage is TRBV3-1 (or the pseudogene TRBV3-2) and J usage is TRBJ2-2; D not resolved. The CDR3 runs to 13 residues. Germline values: CDR1 LGHDT, CDR2 YNNKEL (reference sequence). Trimming left V 2 bases short and J 6 bases short, with 7 bases between. The CDR3 nucleotides are TGTGCCAGCAGCCAATTGACTGCCGGGGAGCTGTTTTTT. Its translation is CASSQLTAGELFF.

The genes are TRBV12-5 and TRBJ2-5; TRBD2 aligns across 7 bases. There are 15 residues in the CDR3. The germline gives CDR1 LGHNT, CDR2 FRNRAP. Trimming at V came to 6 bases and at J to 1 base, leaving 8 bases not matched to a gene. CDR3: CASGRTSVRQETQYF. CDR3 DNA: TGTGCTAGTGGCCGTACTAGCGTGCGCCAAGAGACCCAGTACTTC.

The CDR3 spells CASSPNGAYEQYF. CDR3 sequence (DNA): TGCGCCAGCAGCCCCAACGGGGCCTACGAGCAGTACTTC. The chain carries TRBV5-1 and TRBJ2-7; a possible D gene is TRBD2 (5 bases). Trimming cost V 4 bases and J 2 bases, with 10 bases left between them. This CDR3 spans 13 amino acids. CDR1 is SGHRS and CDR2 is YFSETQ in the germline V gene.